This TCR beta chain originates from a study of shared clonotypes between healthy human individuals. In the naive CD8 group, cells lacked CD45RO and were positively selected for CCR7, so terminally differentiated effector memory CD45RA+ cells were left out. An assay was performed, and its level was deep. TCRdb's table, derived via immunoSEQ multiplex PCR, lists solely in-frame clones and lacks some. The sample holds millions of clones, over 85% seen once. Germline assignment: CDR1 SEHNR and CDR2 FQNEAQ (reference sequence). V lost 3 bases and J 4 bases, leaving 13 bases between the germline ends. This CDR3 comprises 16 residues. Regarding the study as a whole: Represented diversity, genetic and exposure-history alike, was limited by few donors.

Comment on this clone: Antigen specificity is unknown.

The clonotype was recovered from a man aged 18 to 29 in good health. Sequencing was performed on naive CD8+ T cells sorted from blood. This chain joins TRBV7-9 and TRBJ2-6; D not certain. CDR3 protein: CASSFRVMYGANVLTF. The CDR3 coding sequence is TGTGCCAGCAGCTTTCGGGTGATGTACGGGGCCAACGTCCTGACTTTC.